This T cell receptor (beta chain) was captured by sequencing in a study of cytomegalovirus exposure and HLA in healthy donors. Turning to the study itself: The same platform as the approximately 670 first-cohort repertoires was used for the 120 validation repertoires, a later analysis reported.

Method: immunoSEQ multiplex PCR; TCRdb's copy keeps in-frame clones and lacks some. In the table there are tens of thousands of clones, roughly 90% of which are singletons. Worth noting for this clone: Its target is not known.

This CDR3 is 18 amino acids long. J was trimmed by 1 base and V by 0 bases; bases with no gene match: 7. The germline CDR1 and CDR2 sequences are SGHRS and YFSETQ. Whole-study results and caveats: In a later analysis, first-cohort TCR clusters were found to tend to co-occur in the 130 or so validation repertoires.

This chain links TRBV5-1 with TRBJ2-7, with 13 bases fitting TRBD2. The sequenced sample consisted of PBMCs. The sequence came from a man aged 25 to 40 in good health and CMV-seronegative. CDR3 nucleotides: TGCGCCAGCAGCTTGGGACTAGCGGGGGGCCTTGTATCCTACGAGCAGTACTTC. This sequence encodes CASSLGLAGGLVSYEQYF.